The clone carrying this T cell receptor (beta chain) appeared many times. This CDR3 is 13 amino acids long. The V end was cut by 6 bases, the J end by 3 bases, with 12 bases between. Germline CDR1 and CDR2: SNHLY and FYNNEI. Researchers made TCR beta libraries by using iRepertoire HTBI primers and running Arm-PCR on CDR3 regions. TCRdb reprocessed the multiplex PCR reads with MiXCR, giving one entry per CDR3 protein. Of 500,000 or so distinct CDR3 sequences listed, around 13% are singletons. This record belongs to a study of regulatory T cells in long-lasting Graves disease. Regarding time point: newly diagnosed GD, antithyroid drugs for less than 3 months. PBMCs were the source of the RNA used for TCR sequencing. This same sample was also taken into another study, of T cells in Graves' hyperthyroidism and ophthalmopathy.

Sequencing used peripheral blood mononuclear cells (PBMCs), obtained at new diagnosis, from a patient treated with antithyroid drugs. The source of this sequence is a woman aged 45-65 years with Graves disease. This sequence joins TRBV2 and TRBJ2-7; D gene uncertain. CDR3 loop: CASRELNRYEQYF. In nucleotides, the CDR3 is TGTGCCAGCAGGGAGTTAAACCGCTACGAGCAGTACTTC.